These 19 T cell receptor beta chains came from one sample sequenced in a study of monozygotic twins with inflammatory bowel disease (dated by TCRdb to the late 2010s). Library prep was done by 5' RACE. The sequencing machine was an Illumina HiSeq 2500. Following reprocessing of the reads by TCRdb, the data hold one row per CDR3 protein sequence and no DNA is available. This sample's clone table shows approximately 400,000 distinct CDR3 sequences. Around 2.4% of the sample is in the top ten clones. Sequencing was carried out using blood. These TCRs come from a human donor with ulcerative colitis or Crohn's disease, or a healthy co-twin of an affected twin (not recorded which).

The V call is TRBV20-1, the J call TRBJ2-1; TCRdb calls TRBD2, which cannot be checked without DNA. CDR3 length: 14 amino acids. Germline V gene sequence: CDR1 DFQATT, CDR2 SNEGSKA (reference sequence). The CDR3 here is CSAGTSGGANEQFF.

The V call is TRBV5-5, the J call TRBJ2-3. The germline CDR1 and CDR2 sequences are SGHKS and YYEKEE (reference sequence). CDR3 size: 14 residues. The CDR3 here is CASSLEVLVRTQYF. Full variable domain (missing parts from reference TRBV5-5 and TRBJ2-3): DAGVTQSPTHLIKTRGQQVTLRCSPISGHKSVSWYQQVLGQGPQFIFQYYEKEERGRGNFPDRFSARQFPNYSSELNVNALLLGDSALYLCASSLEVLVRTQYFGPGTRLTVL.

The chain employs TRBV6-2 or TRBV6-3 and TRBJ1-5. The germline CDR1 and CDR2 sequences are MNHEY and SVGEGT. The CDR3 sequence is 12 residues long. The CDR3 is CASSLQVQPQHF.

The J gene is TRBJ2-5, the V gene TRBV5-6. CDR3 length: 15 amino acids. Germline assignment: CDR1 SGHDT and CDR2 YYEEEE. CDR3 sequence reads: CASSLAVAVRETQYF.

The chain links TRBV10-3 to TRBJ2-2; TCRdb gives TRBD1 as the D gene, but with no DNA this cannot be confirmed. CDR1 and CDR2 (germline): ENHRY, SYGVKD. The CDR3 totals 15 residues. The CDR3 loop reads CAISMDRANTGELFF.

The rearrangement uses TRBV11-2 and TRBJ1-5. The CDR3 covers 14 residues. Germline CDR1 is SGHAT and CDR2 is FQNNGV. The CDR3 protein is CASSLVAGPQPQHF.

CDR3 protein: CSARDLSGSRETQYF. V is TRBV20-1 and J is TRBJ2-5; TCRdb proposes TRBD2, but this gene call is untestable without DNA. The CDR3 is made up of 15 amino acids. Germline CDR1 DFQATT, CDR2 SNEGSKA (reference sequence).

The chain joins TRBV20-1 to TRBJ2-1; without DNA, the TCRdb call of TRBD1 cannot be checked. Looked up from germline, CDR1 is DFQATT and CDR2 is SNEGSKA (reference sequence). This CDR3 is built from 16 residues. CDR3 in amino acids: CSARTFEGAAYNEQFF.

The chain's CDR3 is CATSRLAGSDTQYF. The chain joins TRBV15 to TRBJ2-3; TCRdb designates TRBD2, a call that cannot be tested without DNA. Germline CDR1 LNHNV, CDR2 YYDKDF (reference sequence). The CDR3 is 14 amino acids.

The chain carries TRBV5-1 and TRBJ1-3; TCRdb's assignment of TRBD1 cannot be checked, as there is no DNA. CDR1 is SGHRS, CDR2 YFSETQ, per germline. This CDR3 spans 14 amino acids. CDR3 residues: CASRPGTSGNTIYF.

CDR3 residues: CASGPPNRFQETQYF. This sequence joins TRBV12-5 and TRBJ2-5; there is no DNA to check the TCRdb D call of TRBD1. The CDR3 is 15 residues long. CDR1 and CDR2 from the germline V gene are LGHNT and FRNRAP.

The chain carries TRBV7-9 and TRBJ2-2; TCRdb lists TRBD2, though no DNA is available to test this call. The CDR3 sequence is 12 residues long. CDR1 and CDR2 (germline): SEHNR, FQNEAQ (reference sequence). CDR3 protein: CASTRPEMELFF.

The V call is TRBV20-1, the J call TRBJ2-1; TCRdb gives TRBD1 as the D gene, but with no DNA this cannot be confirmed. Germline CDR1 is DFQATT and CDR2 is SNEGSKA (reference sequence). This CDR3 contains 15 residues. CDR3 loop: CSARDPLAGGNEQFF.

This chain connects TRBV6-1 to TRBJ2-3. CDR1 is MNHNS, CDR2 SASEGT, per germline. This CDR3 is 13 amino acids long. The CDR3 sequence is CASSEDVLDTQYF.

The chain couples TRBV7-9 to TRBJ1-1; TCRdb's D gene call, TRBD1, goes unchecked for lack of DNA. The CDR3 is 15 residues long. The V gene's germline CDR1 is SEHNR and CDR2 FQNEAQ (reference sequence). The CDR3 region is CASSPGTGENTEAFF.

The gene calls are TRBV5-1 and TRBJ1-2; no DNA is available, so the TRBD1 call from TCRdb remains unchecked. Germline V gives CDR1 SGHRS, CDR2 YFSETQ. The CDR3 extends over 14 amino acids. CDR3 sequence reads: CASREGLSNYGYTF.

The chain combines TRBV7-9 with TRBJ2-6; the TCRdb D gene call, TRBD1, has no DNA to confirm it. Germline-derived CDR1 and CDR2 are SEHNR and FQNEAQ (reference sequence). CDR3 length: 14 amino acids. CDR3 amino acids: CASSLVTEANVLTF.

The CDR3 region is CASSWTGDVEAFF. The chain joins TRBV12-3 or TRBV12-4 to TRBJ1-1; the TCRdb call, TRBD1, lacks DNA for checking. CDR3 length: 13 residues.

The CDR3 here is CASRGLANEQFF. This rearrangement joins TRBV6-1 to TRBJ2-1; TCRdb indicates TRBD2, and absent DNA this call remains unverified. The CDR3 extends over 12 amino acids. CDR1 is MNHNS and CDR2 is SASEGT in the germline V gene.